This T cell receptor beta chain was found in a study of blood T cell repertoires in COVID-19. In the study overall: Italy, Spain and the United States were the sources of the convalescent and acute COVID-19 samples.

This clone occurred a few times. The CDR3 runs to 15 residues. V dropped 1 base and J dropped 7 bases, with 11 bases sitting between them. The germline CDR1 and CDR2 sequences are SGHAT and FQNNGV. Only in-frame clones appear in the TCRdb table, and some are missing; sequencing was by immunoSEQ multiplex PCR. The sample yields roughly 140,000 clones, around nine tenths seen once. Material for sequencing was peripheral blood. The chain employs TRBV11-2 and TRBJ1-6; D is uncertain. The TCR comes from a human donor in a cohort sampled during active COVID-19. CDR3 in DNA: TGTGCCAGCAGCTTAGGCTGGCGGATGAATTCACCCCTCCACTTT. It encodes CASSLGWRMNSPLHF.